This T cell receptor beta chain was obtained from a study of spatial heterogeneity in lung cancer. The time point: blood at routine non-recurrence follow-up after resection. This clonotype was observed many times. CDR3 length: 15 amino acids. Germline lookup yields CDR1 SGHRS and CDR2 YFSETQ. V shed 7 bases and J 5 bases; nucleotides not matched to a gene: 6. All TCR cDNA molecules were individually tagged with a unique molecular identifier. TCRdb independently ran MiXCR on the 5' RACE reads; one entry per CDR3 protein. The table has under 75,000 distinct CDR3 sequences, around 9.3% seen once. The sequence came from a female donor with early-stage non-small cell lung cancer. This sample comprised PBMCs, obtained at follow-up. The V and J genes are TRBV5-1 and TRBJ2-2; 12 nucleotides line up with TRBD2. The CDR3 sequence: CASELAGGGTGELFF. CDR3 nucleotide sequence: TGCGCCAGCGAACTAGCGGGAGGAGGGACCGGGGAGCTGTTTTTT.